This passage covers 21 T cell receptor beta chains from one sample sequenced in a study of neurological immune-mediated disorders. Using its own MiXCR run on the 5' RACE reads, TCRdb lists one record per CDR3 protein. This table holds more than 75,000 distinct CDR3 sequences, 3% to 4% found once. The sample consisted of PBMCs. The source of these receptors is a woman in her forties or fifties with multiple sclerosis.

The chain recombines TRBV19 with TRBJ2-3, with 14 positions matching TRBD2. The V segment lost 3 bases and the J segment 3 bases; nucleotides outside the gene matches: 2. The CDR3 spans 16 residues. From germline, CDR1 is LNHDA and CDR2 SQIVND (reference sequence). The CDR3: CASSMGLAGETDTQYF. In DNA, the CDR3 is TGTGCCAGTAGTATGGGACTAGCGGGGGAGACAGATACGCAGTATTTT.

This clonotype has ten or more counts. The chain links TRBV5-6 to TRBJ2-2, with 7 bases that match TRBD1. The CDR3 totals 16 residues. The germline V gene encodes CDR1 SGHDT and CDR2 YYEEEE. V trimming: 4 bases; J trimming: 6 bases; junction bases outside the gene matches: 12. CDR3 loop: CASSHRQGVLAGELFF. The CDR3 coding sequence is TGTGCCAGCAGCCACCGACAGGGAGTACTCGCCGGGGAGCTGTTTTTT.

A remark on this clonotype: Just one base apart from a much larger clone, this may be a read error. The chain joins TRBV7-9 to TRBJ1-3; 7 bases fit TRBD1. This CDR3 region has 16 residues. CDR1 and CDR2 (germline): SEHNR, FQNEAQ (reference sequence). CDR3 coding DNA: TGTGCCAGCAGCTTGGTTGGGACAGTCTCTGGAAAAACCATATATTTT. Protein product: CASSLVGTVSGKTIYF.

Many counts were recorded for this clonotype. The J gene is TRBJ1-1, the V gene TRBV7-9; D gene unclear. Between the trimmed V and J ends, which lost 10 bases and 4 bases, there was a span of 16 bases. CDR1 is SEHNR, CDR2 FQNEAQ, per germline (reference sequence). The CDR3 is 13 residues long. The CDR3 DNA sequence: TGTGCCAACAACCCCCCGGGTCTCACTGAAGCTTTCTTT. Amino acid sequence: CANNPPGLTEAFF.

This clonotype was recorded at least ten times. This chain links TRBV20-1 with TRBJ2-7, with 10 bases lining up with TRBD2. V gave up 5 bases and J gave up 2 bases; unmatched junction bases: 9. Germline CDR1 and CDR2: DFQATT and SNEGSKA (reference sequence). The CDR3 runs to 15 residues. The CDR3 is CSAGRQAGGAYEQYF. The CDR3 DNA sequence: TGCAGTGCTGGGAGACAAGCGGGGGGGGCCTACGAGCAGTACTTC.

The rearrangement uses TRBV21-1 and TRBJ2-7; the table names TRBD2, a call not compared with the DNA. TRBV21-1 is labeled a pseudogene. The CDR3 is 14 amino acids. The CDR3 is CASSARDSGKEQYF. The CDR3 DNA is TGTGCCAGCAGCGCCCGGGACTCAGGCAAAGAGCAGTACTTC.

This clonotype was found a few times. The rearrangement joins TRBV28 to TRBJ1-3; TRBD1 might be the D (5 bases). Looked up from germline, CDR1 is MDHEN and CDR2 is SYDVKM. This CDR3 has 16 residues. V was clipped by 4 bases and J by 0 bases, with 13 bases between them. CDR3 sequence (DNA): TGTGCCAGCAGTTGGGTGGGGCGAAGCTCTGGAAACACCATATATTTT. It yields the protein CASSWVGRSSGNTIYF. Variable domain in full (rest from reference TRBV28 and TRBJ1-3): DVKVTQSSRYLVKRTGEKVFLECVQDMDHENMFWYRQDPGLGLRLIYFSYDVKMKEKGDIPEGYSVSREKKERFSLILESASTNQTSMYLCASSWVGRSSGNTIYFGEGSWLTVV.

This clonotype was picked up many times. V is TRBV7-2 and J is TRBJ2-2, with D possibly TRBD2 on 5 matching bases. The CDR3 totals 20 residues. V dropped 4 bases and J dropped 2 bases, with 26 bases sitting between them. Germline-derived CDR1 and CDR2 are SGHTA and FQGNSA. The CDR3 protein is CASSSWPILAGDKNTGELFF. The CDR3 DNA reads as TGTGCCAGCAGCTCCTGGCCTATTTTGGCGGGTGATAAAAACACCGGGGAGCTGTTTTTT.

This clonotype was observed many times. The V gene is TRBV20-1, the J gene TRBJ2-1; TRBD2 might be the D (6 bases). The germline V gene encodes CDR1 DFQATT and CDR2 SNEGSKA (reference sequence). Trimming removed 1 base from V and 12 bases from J, with 13 bases in between. The CDR3 extends over 12 amino acids. The CDR3 protein is CSARVGGLGQFF. The CDR3, as DNA: TGCAGTGCTAGAGTCGGGGGTTTAGGGCAGTTCTTC.

This sequence joins TRBV5-8 and TRBJ2-7; 10 bases map to TRBD1. Unmatched junction bases numbered 7, after V lost 6 bases and J lost 1 base. From germline, CDR1 is SGHTS and CDR2 YDEGEE. The CDR3 spans 15 residues. CDR3 coding DNA: TGTGCCAGCACTCCCAAGGACAGGGGGTCCTACGAGCAGTACTTC. It yields the protein CASTPKDRGSYEQYF. The complete variable domain, with remaining parts taken from reference TRBV5-8 and TRBJ2-7, reads EAGVTQSPTHLIKTRGQQATLRCSPISGHTSVYWYQQALGLGLQFLLWYDEGEERNRGNFPPRFSGRQFPNYSSELNVNALELEDSALYLCASTPKDRGSYEQYFGPGTRLTVT.

This clonotype was detected a few times. This sequence joins TRBV2 and TRBJ1-6; D is unresolved. CDR1 is SNHLY, CDR2 FYNNEI, per germline. V lost 3 bases and J lost 10, with 10 bases in between. The CDR3 consists of 13 residues. The CDR3 region is CASSESPESPLHF. Here the CDR3 DNA reads TGTGCCAGCAGTGAGTCCCCGGAGTCACCCCTCCACTTT.

This clonotype was seen ten or more times. The V call is TRBV14, the J call TRBJ2-2; no reliable D call. V was pared by 3 bases and J by 2 bases, with 7 bases between. The CDR3 extends over 14 amino acids. Germline V gene lookup returns CDR1 SGHDN and CDR2 FVKESK. The CDR3 here is CASSHDPNTGELFF. Written as DNA, the CDR3 is TGTGCCAGCAGCCATGACCCAAACACCGGGGAGCTGTTTTTT.

This clonotype was counted only a few times. The gene calls are TRBV2 and TRBJ1-2; no clear D. Looked up from germline, CDR1 is SNHLY and CDR2 is FYNNEI. Trimming removed 0 bases at V and 1 base at J, with 9 bases between. CDR3 length: 15 residues. The CDR3 region is CASSEAEARNYGYTF. CDR3 bases: TGTGCCAGCAGTGAAGCGGAGGCTCGTAACTATGGCTACACCTTC.

The sample holds many counts of this clonotype. The gene calls are TRBV5-1 and TRBJ2-7; 8 bases are a match to TRBD1. The length of the CDR3 is 16 residues. The V and J ends lost 0 bases and 4 bases, in that order; junction bases with no gene match: 9. From germline, CDR1 is SGHRS and CDR2 YFSETQ. This CDR3 is CASSLDLRQGRYEQYF. The CDR3 DNA reads TGCGCCAGCAGCTTGGATCTTCGACAGGGGAGGTACGAGCAGTACTTC.

This clonotype was seen many times. The gene calls are TRBV7-2 and TRBJ2-7, with D hard to call. CDR3 size: 14 residues. From germline, CDR1 is SGHTA and CDR2 FQGNSA. V gave up 3 bases and J gave up 2 bases, with 11 bases separating them. In nucleotides, the CDR3 is TGTGCCAGCAGCTTCTGGGGTATGACCTACGAGCAGTACTTC. Translating gives CASSFWGMTYEQYF.

This clonotype was observed many times. The chain is built from TRBV24-1 and TRBJ1-1; D is undetermined. Germline loops: CDR1 KGHDR, CDR2 SFDVKD. Trimming stripped 4 bases from V and 3 bases from J, with 8 bases between. This CDR3 spans 13 amino acids. CDR3 region: CATSDPGHTEAFF. The CDR3 nucleotides are TGTGCCACCAGTGACCCCGGACACACTGAAGCTTTCTTT.

In the case of this clonotype: A much larger clone differs from this one at a single base, so this may be a read error. V usage is TRBV18 and J usage is TRBJ1-2, with a tentative D call TRBD1 (6 bases). The germline V gene has CDR1 KGHSH and CDR2 LQKENI. The CDR3 totals 18 residues. Trimming left V 5 bases short and J 1 base short, with 23 bases between. The CDR3 bases are TGTGCCAGCTCATCTACCGGGAAAGGGGGAGCACGTAACTATGGCTACACCTTC. It yields the protein CASSSTGKGGARNYGYTF.

In this sample, this clonotype turned up many times. This chain connects TRBV3-1 to TRBJ2-1; 11 bases map to TRBD2. Germline loops: CDR1 LGHDT, CDR2 YNNKEL (reference sequence). V dropped 1 base and J dropped 2; count of bases not matched to a gene: 4. The CDR3 covers 17 residues. CDR3 sequence (DNA): TGTGCCAGCAGCCAAGGTCCACTAGCGGGGGCCTACAATGAGCAGTTCTTC. Translated: CASSQGPLAGAYNEQFF.

Ten or more counts support this clonotype. The chain combines TRBV12-3 or TRBV12-4 with TRBJ2-3; no clear D gene. There are 13 residues in the CDR3. V lost 3 bases and J lost 6, with 10 bases in between. The chain's CDR3 is CASSFGQADTQYF. For the CDR3, the DNA is TGTGCCAGCAGTTTCGGCCAGGCTGATACGCAGTATTTT.

This clonotype was seen many times. CDR3 DNA: TGTGCCATCAGTGAGTCGGGGGGGCTATCTGAAGCTTTCTTT. Translating it yields CAISESGGLSEAFF. The chain uses TRBV10-3 and TRBJ1-1, with D tentatively TRBD1 (6 bases). The CDR3 length is 14 residues. V lost 0 bases and J 6 bases, leaving 11 bases between the germline ends. CDR1 is ENHRY and CDR2 is SYGVKD in the germline V gene.

There are many counts of this clonotype. This chain joins TRBV20-1 and TRBJ1-5; D is ambiguous. CDR3 length: 15 amino acids. Germline loops: CDR1 DFQATT, CDR2 SNEGSKA (reference sequence). Trimming shortened V by 1 base and J by 6 bases, and 16 bases separated the two germline ends. Written as DNA, the CDR3 is TGCAGTGCTAGAGGTCTAGGGAAGGGTGGTCAGCCCCAGCATTTT. Translation gives CSARGLGKGGQPQHF.